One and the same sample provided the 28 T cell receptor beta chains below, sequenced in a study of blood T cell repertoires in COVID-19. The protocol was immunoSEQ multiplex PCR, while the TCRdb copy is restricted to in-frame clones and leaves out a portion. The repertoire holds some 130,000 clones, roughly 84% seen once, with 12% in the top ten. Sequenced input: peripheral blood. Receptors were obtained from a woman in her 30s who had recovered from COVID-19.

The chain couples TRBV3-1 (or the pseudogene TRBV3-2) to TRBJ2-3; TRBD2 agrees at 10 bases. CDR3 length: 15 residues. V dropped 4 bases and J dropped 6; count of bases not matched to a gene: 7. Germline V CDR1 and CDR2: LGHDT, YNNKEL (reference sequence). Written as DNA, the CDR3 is TGTGCCAGCAGCCTACTAGCGGGGTCCCCGGATACGCAGTATTTT. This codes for CASSLLAGSPDTQYF.

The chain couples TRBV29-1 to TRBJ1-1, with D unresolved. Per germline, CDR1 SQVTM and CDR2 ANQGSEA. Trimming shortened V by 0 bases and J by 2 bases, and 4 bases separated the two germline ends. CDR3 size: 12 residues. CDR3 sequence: CSVEEGNTEAFF. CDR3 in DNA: TGCAGCGTTGAAGAGGGCAACACTGAAGCTTTCTTT.

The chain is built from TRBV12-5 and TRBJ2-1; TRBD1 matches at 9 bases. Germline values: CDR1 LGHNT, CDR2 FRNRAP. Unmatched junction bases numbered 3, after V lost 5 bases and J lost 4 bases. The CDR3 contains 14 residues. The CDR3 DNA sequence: TGTGCTAGTGGTCCGGACAGGGGATACAATGAGCAGTTCTTC. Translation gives CASGPDRGYNEQFF.

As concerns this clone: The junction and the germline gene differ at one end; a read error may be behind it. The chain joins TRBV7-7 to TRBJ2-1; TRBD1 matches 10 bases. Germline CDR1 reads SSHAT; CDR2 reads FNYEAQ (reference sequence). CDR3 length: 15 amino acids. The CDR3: CASSLGTGVFNEQFF. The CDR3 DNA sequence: TGTGCTAGCAGCTTGGGGACAGGGGTTTTCAATGAGCAGTTCTTC.

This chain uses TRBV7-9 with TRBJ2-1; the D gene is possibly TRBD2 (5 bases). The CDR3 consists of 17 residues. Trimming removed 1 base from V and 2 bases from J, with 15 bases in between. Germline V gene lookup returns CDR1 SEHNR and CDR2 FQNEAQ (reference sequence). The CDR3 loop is CASSLENWGDPYNEQFF. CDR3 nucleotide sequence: TGTGCCAGCAGCTTAGAGAATTGGGGAGACCCCTACAATGAGCAGTTCTTC. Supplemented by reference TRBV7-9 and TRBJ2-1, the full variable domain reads DTGVSQNPRHKITKRGQNVTFRCDPISEHNRLYWYRQTLGQGPEFLTYFQNEAQLEKSRLLSDRFSAERPKGSFSTLEIQRTEQGDSAMYLCASSLENWGDPYNEQFFGPGTRLTVL.

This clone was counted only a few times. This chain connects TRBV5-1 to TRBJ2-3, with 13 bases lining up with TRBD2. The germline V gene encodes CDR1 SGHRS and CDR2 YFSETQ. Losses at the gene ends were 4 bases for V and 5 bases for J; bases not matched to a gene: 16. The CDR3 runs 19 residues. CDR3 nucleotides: TGCGCCAGCAGCGTCGGAGGGACTAGCGGGGCCGTTTTGGGAGATACGCAGTATTTT. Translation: CASSVGGTSGAVLGDTQYF.

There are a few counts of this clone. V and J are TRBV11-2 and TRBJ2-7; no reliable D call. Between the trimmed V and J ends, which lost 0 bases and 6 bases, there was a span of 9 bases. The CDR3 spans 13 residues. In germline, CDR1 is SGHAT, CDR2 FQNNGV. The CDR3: CASSLDRPTEQYF. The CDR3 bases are TGTGCCAGCAGCTTAGACAGGCCGACCGAGCAGTACTTC.

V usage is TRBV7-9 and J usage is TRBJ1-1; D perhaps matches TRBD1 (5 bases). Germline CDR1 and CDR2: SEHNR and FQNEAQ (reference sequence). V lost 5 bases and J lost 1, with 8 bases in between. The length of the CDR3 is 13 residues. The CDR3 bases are TGTGCCAGCAGCCCGACAGCGAACACTGAAGCTTTCTTT. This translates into CASSPTANTEAFF.

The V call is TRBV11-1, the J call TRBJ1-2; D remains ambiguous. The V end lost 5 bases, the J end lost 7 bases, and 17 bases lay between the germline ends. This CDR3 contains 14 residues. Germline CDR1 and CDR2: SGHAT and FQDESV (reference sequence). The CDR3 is CASSVGLREGGYTF. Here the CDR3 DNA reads TGTGCCAGCAGCGTGGGCCTTCGAGAAGGTGGCTACACCTTC.

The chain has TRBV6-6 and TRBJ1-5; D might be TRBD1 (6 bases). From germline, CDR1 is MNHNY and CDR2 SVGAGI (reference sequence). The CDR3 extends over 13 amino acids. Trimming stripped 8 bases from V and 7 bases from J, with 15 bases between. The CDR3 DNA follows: TGTGCCAGCCAGTCGCCAGGGGACCAGCCCCAGCATTTT. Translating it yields CASQSPGDQPQHF.

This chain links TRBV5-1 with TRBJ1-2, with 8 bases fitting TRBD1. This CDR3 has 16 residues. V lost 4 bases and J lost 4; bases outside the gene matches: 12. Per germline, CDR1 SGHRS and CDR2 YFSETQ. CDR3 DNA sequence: TGCGCCAGCAGCGATTTTCTACAGGGGGGTCCCTATGGCTACACCTTC. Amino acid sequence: CASSDFLQGGPYGYTF.

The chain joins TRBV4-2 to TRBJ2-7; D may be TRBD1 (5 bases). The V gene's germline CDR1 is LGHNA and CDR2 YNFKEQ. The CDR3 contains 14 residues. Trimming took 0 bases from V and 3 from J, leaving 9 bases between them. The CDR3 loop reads CASSQDAGLYEQYF. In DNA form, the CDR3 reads TGTGCCAGCAGCCAAGACGCAGGGCTCTACGAGCAGTACTTC.

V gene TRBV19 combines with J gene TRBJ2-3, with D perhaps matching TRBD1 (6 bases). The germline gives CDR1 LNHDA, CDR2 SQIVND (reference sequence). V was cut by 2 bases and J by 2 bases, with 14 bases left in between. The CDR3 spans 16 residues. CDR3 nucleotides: TGTGCCAGTAGTATATCGAACAGGGTGAACACAGATACGCAGTATTTT. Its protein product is CASSISNRVNTDTQYF.

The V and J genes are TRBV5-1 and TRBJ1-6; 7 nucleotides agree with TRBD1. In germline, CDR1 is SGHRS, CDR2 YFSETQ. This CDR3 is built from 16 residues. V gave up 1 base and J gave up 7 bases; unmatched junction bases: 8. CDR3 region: CASSLTDREYNSPLHF. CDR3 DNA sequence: TGCGCCAGCAGCTTGACCGACAGGGAGTACAATTCACCCCTCCACTTT.

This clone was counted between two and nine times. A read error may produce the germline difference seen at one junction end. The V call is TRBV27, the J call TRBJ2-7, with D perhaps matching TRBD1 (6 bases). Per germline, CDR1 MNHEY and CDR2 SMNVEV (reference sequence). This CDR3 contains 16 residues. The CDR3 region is CASSLFQGPPPYEQYF. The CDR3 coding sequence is TGTGCCAGCAGCTTATTTCAGGGGCCTCCTCCCTACGAGCAGTACTTC.

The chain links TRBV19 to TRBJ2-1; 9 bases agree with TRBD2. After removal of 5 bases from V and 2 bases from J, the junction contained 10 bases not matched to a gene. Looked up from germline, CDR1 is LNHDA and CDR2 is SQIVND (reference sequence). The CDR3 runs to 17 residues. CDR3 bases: TGTGCCAGTAGTCCGCGGAGACTAGCGGCAACCTACAATGAGCAGTTCTTC. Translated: CASSPRRLAATYNEQFF.

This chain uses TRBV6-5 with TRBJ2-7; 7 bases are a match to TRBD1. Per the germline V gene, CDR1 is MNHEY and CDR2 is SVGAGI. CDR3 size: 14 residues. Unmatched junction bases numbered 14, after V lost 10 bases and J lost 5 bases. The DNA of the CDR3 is TGTGCCACCCGTACGACACGAGGGGGCAACGAGCAGTACTTC. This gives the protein CATRTTRGGNEQYF.

CDR3 loop: CASSQFDRSDQAFF. In DNA, the CDR3 is TGTGCCAGCAGCCAATTTGACAGGTCAGACCAAGCTTTCTTT. The rearrangement links TRBV3-1 (or the pseudogene TRBV3-2) to TRBJ1-1; tentatively, D is TRBD1 (6 bases). The CDR3 is 14 amino acids. V lost 2 bases to trimming and J lost 9 bases, with 16 bases between them. Germline V lookup: CDR1 LGHDT, CDR2 YNNKEL (reference sequence).

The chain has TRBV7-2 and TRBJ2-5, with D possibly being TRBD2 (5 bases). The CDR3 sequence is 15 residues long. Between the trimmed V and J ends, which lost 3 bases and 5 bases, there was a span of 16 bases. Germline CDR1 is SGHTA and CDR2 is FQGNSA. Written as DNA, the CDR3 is TGTGCCAGCAGCTTCCACGGGGATGGGCGGGAGACCCAGTACTTC. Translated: CASSFHGDGRETQYF.

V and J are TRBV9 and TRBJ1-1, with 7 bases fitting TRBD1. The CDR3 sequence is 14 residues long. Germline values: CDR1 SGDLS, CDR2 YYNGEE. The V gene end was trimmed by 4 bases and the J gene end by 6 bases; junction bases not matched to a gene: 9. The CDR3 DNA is TGTGCCAGCAGCTTCGATGACAGGGCAGCTGAAGCTTTCTTT. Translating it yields CASSFDDRAAEAFF.

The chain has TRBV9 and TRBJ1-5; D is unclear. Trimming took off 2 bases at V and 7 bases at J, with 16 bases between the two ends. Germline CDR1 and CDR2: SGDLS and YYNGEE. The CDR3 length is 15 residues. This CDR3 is CASSVSGGSGQPQHF. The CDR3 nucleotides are TGTGCCAGCAGCGTGAGTGGAGGGTCAGGACAGCCCCAGCATTTT.

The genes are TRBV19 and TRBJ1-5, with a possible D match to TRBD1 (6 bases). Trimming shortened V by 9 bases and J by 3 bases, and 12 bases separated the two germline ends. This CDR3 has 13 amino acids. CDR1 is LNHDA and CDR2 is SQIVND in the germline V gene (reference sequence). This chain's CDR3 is CASRDRLNQPQHF. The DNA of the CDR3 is TGTGCCAGCCGCGACAGGCTCAATCAGCCCCAGCATTTT.

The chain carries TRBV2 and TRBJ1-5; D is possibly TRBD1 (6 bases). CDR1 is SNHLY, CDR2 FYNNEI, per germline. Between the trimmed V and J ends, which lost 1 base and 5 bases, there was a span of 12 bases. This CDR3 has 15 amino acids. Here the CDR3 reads CASSEDPRGYQPQHF. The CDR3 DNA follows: TGTGCCAGCAGTGAAGACCCCAGGGGTTATCAGCCCCAGCATTTT.

The CDR3 bases are TGTGCCAGCAGCTTAGAGGGGGGGATGAAGGCCCAGCATTTT. It encodes CASSLEGGMKAQHF. V usage is TRBV7-2 and J usage is TRBJ1-5; D possibly corresponds to TRBD1 (6 bases). Trimming took 1 base from V and 11 from J, leaving 15 bases between them. This CDR3 is 14 amino acids long. Germline V gene lookup returns CDR1 SGHTA and CDR2 FQGNSA.

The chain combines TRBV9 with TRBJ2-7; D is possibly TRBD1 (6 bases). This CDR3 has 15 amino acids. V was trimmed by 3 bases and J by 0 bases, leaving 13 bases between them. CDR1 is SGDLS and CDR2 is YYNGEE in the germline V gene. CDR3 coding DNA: TGTGCCAGCAGCGCCGGACTGGGGGCCTCCTACGAGCAGTACTTC. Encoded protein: CASSAGLGASYEQYF.

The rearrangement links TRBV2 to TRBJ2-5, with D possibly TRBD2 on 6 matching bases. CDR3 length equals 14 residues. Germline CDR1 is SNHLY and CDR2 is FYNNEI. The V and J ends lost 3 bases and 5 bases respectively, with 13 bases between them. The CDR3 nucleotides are TGTGCCAGCAGTGATGCCGCGGGAAGGGAGACCCAGTACTTC. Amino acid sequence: CASSDAAGRETQYF.

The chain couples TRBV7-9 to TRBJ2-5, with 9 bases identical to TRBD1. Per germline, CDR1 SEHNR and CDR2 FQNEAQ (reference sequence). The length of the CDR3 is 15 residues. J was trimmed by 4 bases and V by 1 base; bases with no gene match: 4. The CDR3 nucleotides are TGTGCCAGCAGCTTAGGGACAGGGGCCACAGAGACCCAGTACTTC. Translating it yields CASSLGTGATETQYF.

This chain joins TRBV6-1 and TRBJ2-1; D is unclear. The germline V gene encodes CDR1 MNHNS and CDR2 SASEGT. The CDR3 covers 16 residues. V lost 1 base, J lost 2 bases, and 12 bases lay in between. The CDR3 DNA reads TGTGCCAGCAGTGAAGTTGATAGCCGCGCCTACAATGAGCAGTTCTTC. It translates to CASSEVDSRAYNEQFF.